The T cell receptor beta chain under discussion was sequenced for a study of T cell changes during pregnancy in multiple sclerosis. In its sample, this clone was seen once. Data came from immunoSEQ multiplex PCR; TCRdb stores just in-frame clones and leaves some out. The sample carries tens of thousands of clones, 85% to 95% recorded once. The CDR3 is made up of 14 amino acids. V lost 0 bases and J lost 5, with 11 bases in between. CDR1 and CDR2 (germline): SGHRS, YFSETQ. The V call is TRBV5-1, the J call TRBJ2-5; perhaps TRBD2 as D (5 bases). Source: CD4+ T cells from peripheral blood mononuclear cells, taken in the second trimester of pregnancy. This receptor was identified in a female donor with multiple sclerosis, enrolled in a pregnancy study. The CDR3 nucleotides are TGCGCCAGCAGCTTGGAATATAGAGGGGAGACCCAGTACTTC. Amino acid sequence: CASSLEYRGETQYF.